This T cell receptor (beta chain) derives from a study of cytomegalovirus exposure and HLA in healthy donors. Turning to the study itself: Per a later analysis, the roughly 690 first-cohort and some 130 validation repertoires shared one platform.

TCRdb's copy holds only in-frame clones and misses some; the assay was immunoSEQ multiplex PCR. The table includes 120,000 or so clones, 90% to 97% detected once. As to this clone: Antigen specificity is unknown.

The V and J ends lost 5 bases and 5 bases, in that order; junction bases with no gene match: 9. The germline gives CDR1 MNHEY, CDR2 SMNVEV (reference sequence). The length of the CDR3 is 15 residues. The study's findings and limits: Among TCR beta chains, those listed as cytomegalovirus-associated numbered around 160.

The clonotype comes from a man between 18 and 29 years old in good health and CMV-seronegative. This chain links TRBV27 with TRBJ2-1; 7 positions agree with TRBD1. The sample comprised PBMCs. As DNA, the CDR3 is TGTGCCAGCAGTCTAAGACAGGGAATCAACAATGAGCAGTTCTTC. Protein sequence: CASSLRQGINNEQFF.